Below are 14 T cell receptor beta chains sequenced from a single sample in a study of T cell changes during pregnancy in multiple sclerosis. TCRdb's table, derived via immunoSEQ multiplex PCR, lists solely in-frame clones and lacks some. The sample holds about 38,000 clones, around 94% seen once. The specimen comprised CD8+ T cells from peripheral blood mononuclear cells, sampled in the third trimester of pregnancy. The source is a female donor with multiple sclerosis, enrolled in a pregnancy study.

The V gene is TRBV2, the J gene TRBJ1-1, with D maybe TRBD1 (5 bases). The CDR3 is 15 amino acids. Trimming removed 9 bases at V and 6 bases at J, with 23 bases between. Looked up from germline, CDR1 is SNHLY and CDR2 is FYNNEI. The chain's CDR3 is CARTPDPKGHPEAFF. CDR3 nucleotide sequence: TGTGCCAGGACCCCAGACCCTAAAGGACACCCTGAAGCTTTCTTT.

J is TRBJ2-1 and V is TRBV27, with 8 nucleotides matching TRBD2. Germline trimming cut 8 bases from V and 3 bases from J; bases unmatched to any gene: 9. CDR3 length equals 15 residues. Germline V lookup: CDR1 MNHEY, CDR2 SMNVEV (reference sequence). In DNA, the CDR3 is TGTGCCAGCGGCCATGGAACTAGCGGCTACAATGAGCAGTTCTTC. Amino acids: CASGHGTSGYNEQFF.

V gene TRBV6-1 combines with J gene TRBJ2-7; a possible D gene is TRBD1 (6 bases). Trimming pared 8 bases from V and 5 bases from J, leaving 10 bases between. The CDR3 runs 11 residues. From germline, CDR1 is MNHNS and CDR2 SASEGT. DNA for the CDR3: TGTGCCAGCGACAGGTACGACGAGCAGTACTTC. It translates to CASDRYDEQYF.

This chain joins TRBV19 and TRBJ2-3, with TRBD1 as a possible D gene (8 bases). Trimming removed 4 bases at V and 1 base at J, with 21 bases between. Germline V gene lookup returns CDR1 LNHDA and CDR2 SQIVND (reference sequence). The CDR3 is made up of 18 amino acids. This chain's CDR3 is CASSKRDRLRRGTDTQYF. The DNA of the CDR3 is TGTGCCAGTAGTAAGCGGGACAGGTTAAGAAGGGGCACAGATACGCAGTATTTT.

The chain uses TRBV10-1 and TRBJ2-1, with 7 positions matching TRBD1. V trimming: 8 bases; J trimming: 6 bases; junction bases outside the gene matches: 10. Germline assignment: CDR1 WNHNN and CDR2 SYGVQD (reference sequence). The CDR3 covers 14 residues. The CDR3 nucleotides read TGCGCCAGCGGACCGGGACAGCCGATCAATGAGCAGTTCTTC. Its protein product is CASGPGQPINEQFF.

As DNA, the CDR3 is TGTGCCAGCAGCTTAGCGGGGGGTGAGACCCAGTACTTC. It encodes CASSLAGGETQYF. The chain employs TRBV11-2 and TRBJ2-5; 7 bases line up with TRBD2. The CDR3 covers 13 residues. The V segment lost 1 base and the J segment 5 bases; nucleotides outside the gene matches: 1. The V gene's germline CDR1 is SGHAT and CDR2 FQNNGV.

V gene TRBV9 combines with J gene TRBJ2-7; 8 bases agree with TRBD1. Germline lookup yields CDR1 SGDLS and CDR2 YYNGEE. The CDR3 length is 14 residues. V shed 3 bases and J 2 bases; nucleotides not matched to a gene: 4. The CDR3 region is CASSDRDRTYEQYF. In DNA, the CDR3 is TGTGCCAGCAGCGACCGGGACAGGACCTACGAGCAGTACTTC.

The chain carries TRBV5-6 and TRBJ2-5; D is perhaps TRBD1 (7 bases). The CDR3 sequence is 17 residues long. Germline V gene data show CDR1 as SGHDT and CDR2 as YYEEEE. V dropped 1 base and J dropped 5 bases, with 21 bases sitting between them. The CDR3 sequence: CASSLWDWRGRGETQYF. In nucleotides, the CDR3 is TGTGCCAGCAGCTTGTGGGACTGGAGGGGGCGCGGGGAGACCCAGTACTTC. Filled out from reference TRBV5-6 and TRBJ2-5, the complete variable domain reads DAGVTQSPTHLIKTRGQQVTLRCSPKSGHDTVSWYQQALGQGPQFIFQYYEEEERQRGNFPDRFSGHQFPNYSSELNVNALLLGDSALYLCASSLWDWRGRGETQYFGPGTRLLVL.

Only one count was recorded for this clone. This chain links TRBV14 with TRBJ2-7, with TRBD1 matching 8 bases. Unmatched junction bases numbered 7, after V lost 4 bases and J lost 2 bases. CDR1 and CDR2 (germline): SGHDN, FVKESK. This CDR3 is built from 15 residues. The DNA for the CDR3 is TGTGCCAGCAGCCCGGCCGACAGGGGTACCTACGAGCAGTACTTC. Amino acids: CASSPADRGTYEQYF.

This chain links TRBV5-5 with TRBJ2-5; D is unresolved. This CDR3 spans 15 amino acids. Germline CDR1 and CDR2: SGHKS and YYEKEE (reference sequence). V was cut by 0 bases and J by 5 bases, with 14 bases left in between. The CDR3 sequence is CASSLEFSPAETQYF. CDR3 nucleotide sequence: TGTGCCAGCAGCTTGGAATTCTCCCCAGCGGAGACCCAGTACTTC.

The rearrangement uses TRBV6-1 and TRBJ2-7; 9 nucleotides match TRBD1. Looked up from germline, CDR1 is MNHNS and CDR2 is SASEGT. This CDR3 spans 12 amino acids. V shed 10 bases and J 5 bases; nucleotides not matched to a gene: 6. The CDR3 reads CATMGQGDEQYF. CDR3 nucleotide sequence: TGTGCCACCATGGGACAGGGTGACGAGCAGTACTTC.

The chain uses TRBV19 and TRBJ2-6; possible D gene TRBD1, 6 bases. V was pared by 3 bases and J by 0 bases, with 15 bases between. The CDR3 is 18 residues long. Germline CDR1 LNHDA, CDR2 SQIVND (reference sequence). CDR3 loop: CASSILDSLVSGANVLTF. CDR3 DNA: TGTGCCAGTAGTATTTTGGACAGCCTCGTCTCTGGGGCCAACGTCCTGACTTTC. Combining the CDR3 with reference TRBV19 and TRBJ2-6 gives the whole variable domain DGGITQSPKYLFRKEGQNVTLSCEQNLNHDAMYWYRQDPGQGLRLIYYSQIVNDFQKGDIAEGYSVSREKKESFPLTVTSAQKNPTAFYLCASSILDSLVSGANVLTFGAGSRLTVL.

The V and J genes are TRBV7-6 and TRBJ1-3, with a tentative D call TRBD1 (5 bases). Germline CDR1 and CDR2: SGHVS and FNYEAQ. V was pared by 4 bases and J by 4 bases, with 20 bases between. The length of the CDR3 is 17 residues. The CDR3 bases are TGTGCCAGCAGCTCCGCAGGGCAGGGCTACTCGGGAAACACCATATATTTT. Amino acid sequence: CASSSAGQGYSGNTIYF.

This clone has just one count. The rearrangement uses TRBV2 and TRBJ2-7; 11 bases match TRBD2. The CDR3 is 14 amino acids. Germline CDR1 reads SNHLY; CDR2 reads FYNNEI. Trimming cost V 6 bases and J 0 bases; bases outside gene matches: 1. CDR3: CASRTSGVSYEQYF. The CDR3 bases are TGTGCCAGCAGGACTAGCGGGGTCTCCTACGAGCAGTACTTC.